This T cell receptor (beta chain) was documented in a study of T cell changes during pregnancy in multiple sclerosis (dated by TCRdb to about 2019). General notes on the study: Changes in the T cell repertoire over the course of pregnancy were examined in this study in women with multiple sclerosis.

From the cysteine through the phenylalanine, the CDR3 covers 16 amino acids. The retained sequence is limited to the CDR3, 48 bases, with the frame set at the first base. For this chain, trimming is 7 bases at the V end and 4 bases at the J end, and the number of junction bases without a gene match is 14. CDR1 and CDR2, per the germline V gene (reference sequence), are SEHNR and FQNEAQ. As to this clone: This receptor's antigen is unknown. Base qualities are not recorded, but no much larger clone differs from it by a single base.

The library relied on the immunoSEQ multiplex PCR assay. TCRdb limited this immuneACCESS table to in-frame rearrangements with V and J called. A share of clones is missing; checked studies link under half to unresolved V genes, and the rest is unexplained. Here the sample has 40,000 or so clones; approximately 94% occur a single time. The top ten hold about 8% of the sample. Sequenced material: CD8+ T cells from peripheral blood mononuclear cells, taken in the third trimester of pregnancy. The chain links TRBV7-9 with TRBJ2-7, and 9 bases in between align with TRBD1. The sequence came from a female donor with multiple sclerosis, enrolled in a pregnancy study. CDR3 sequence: CASIPLETGGQYEQYF. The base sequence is TGTGCCAGCATCCCGTTAGAGACAGGGGGACAGTACGAGCAGTACTTC.